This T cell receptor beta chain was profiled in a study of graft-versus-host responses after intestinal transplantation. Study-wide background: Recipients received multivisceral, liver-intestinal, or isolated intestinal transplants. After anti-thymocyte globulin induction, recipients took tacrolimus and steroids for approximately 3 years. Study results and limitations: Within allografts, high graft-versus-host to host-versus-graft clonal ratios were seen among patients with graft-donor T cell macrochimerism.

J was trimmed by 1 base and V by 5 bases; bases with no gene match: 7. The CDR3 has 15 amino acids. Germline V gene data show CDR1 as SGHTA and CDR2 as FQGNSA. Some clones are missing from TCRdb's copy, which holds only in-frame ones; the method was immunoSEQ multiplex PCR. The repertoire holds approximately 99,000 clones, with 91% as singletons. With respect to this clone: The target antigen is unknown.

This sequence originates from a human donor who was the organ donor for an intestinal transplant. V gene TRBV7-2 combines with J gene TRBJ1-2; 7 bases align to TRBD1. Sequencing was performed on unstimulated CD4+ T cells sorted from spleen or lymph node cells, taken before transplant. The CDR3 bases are TGTGCCAGCAGCCGGACAGGAGCCCTTAACTATGGCTACACCTTC. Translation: CASSRTGALNYGYTF.